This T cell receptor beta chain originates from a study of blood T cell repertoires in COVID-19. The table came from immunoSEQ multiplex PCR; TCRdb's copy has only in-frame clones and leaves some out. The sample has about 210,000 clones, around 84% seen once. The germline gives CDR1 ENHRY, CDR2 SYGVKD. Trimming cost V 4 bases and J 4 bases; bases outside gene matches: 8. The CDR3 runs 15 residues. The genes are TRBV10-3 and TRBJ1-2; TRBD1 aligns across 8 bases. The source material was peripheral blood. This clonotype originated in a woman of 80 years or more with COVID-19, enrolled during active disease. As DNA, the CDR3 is TGTGCCATCAGTGTTAGCACCGGGACAGGCTATGGCTACACCTTC. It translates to CAISVSTGTGYGYTF.